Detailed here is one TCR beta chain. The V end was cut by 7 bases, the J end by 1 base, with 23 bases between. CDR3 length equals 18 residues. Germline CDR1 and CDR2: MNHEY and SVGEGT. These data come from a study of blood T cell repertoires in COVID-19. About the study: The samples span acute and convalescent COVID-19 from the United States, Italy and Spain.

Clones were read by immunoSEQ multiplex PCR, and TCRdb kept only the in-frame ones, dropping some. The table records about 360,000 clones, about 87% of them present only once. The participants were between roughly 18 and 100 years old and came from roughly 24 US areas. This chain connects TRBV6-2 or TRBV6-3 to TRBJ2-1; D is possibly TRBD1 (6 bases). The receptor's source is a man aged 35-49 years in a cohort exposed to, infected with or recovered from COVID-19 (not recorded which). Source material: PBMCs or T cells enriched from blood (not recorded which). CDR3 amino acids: CASIPWTRRGHSYNEQFF. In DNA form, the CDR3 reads TGTGCCAGCATCCCATGGACCCGTAGGGGACATTCCTACAATGAGCAGTTCTTC.